The source of this T cell receptor (beta chain) is a study of identical twins. Each CDR3 protein gets one entry after TCRdb re-called the 5' RACE reads with MiXCR. Of approximately 1.8 million distinct CDR3 sequences listed, about 31% are singletons. V gave up 10 bases and J gave up 2 bases, with 11 bases separating them. Germline CDR1 and CDR2: SNHLY and FYNNEI. CDR3 size: 12 residues. The sequencing input was cord blood. The receptor's source is a newborn girl in good health. The chain carries TRBV2 and TRBJ1-1, with D tentatively TRBD1 (6 bases). CDR3: CATDRHNTEAFF. CDR3 DNA sequence: TGTGCCACCGACAGGCATAACACTGAAGCTTTCTTT.